The rows below give T cell receptor beta chains drawn from one sample of a study of early T cells in non-severe SARS-CoV-2 infection. TCRdb used MiXCR to reprocess the 5' RACE reads, holding one entry per CDR3 protein. This table has around 26,000 distinct CDR3 sequences, more than 4.5% appearing once. The sequenced material came from whole blood. The receptors come from an adult who was a healthcare worker with PCR-confirmed SARS-CoV-2 infection or an uninfected control (not recorded which). CDR3s leave out the opening cysteine and the closing phenylalanine or tryptophan.

TRBV29-1	TRBJ2-7	SVVEGSGQY
TRBV28	TRBJ2-7	ASGLAGTYEQY
TRBV27	TRBJ1-5	ASRPDRGLGQPQH
TRBV12-3/TRBV12-4	TRBJ1-3	ASSKRTGLG
TRBV4-1	TRBJ1-4	ASSQGQGNEKLF
TRBV6-2/TRBV6-3	TRBJ1-5	ASSSDYQPQH
TRBV6-5	TRBJ2-7	ASSYSWQSYEQY
TRBV3-1	TRBJ2-7	ASSRGTSGRYEQY
TRBV7-9	TRBJ1-1	ASSLARLTEAF
TRBV27	TRBJ2-5	ASSSSGGEVTLEETQY
TRBV20-1	TRBJ1-1	SASWTGNTEAF
TRBV9	TRBJ2-2	ASSVDLGTGELF
TRBV6-2/TRBV6-3	TRBJ2-7	ASSLAGGNEQY
TRBV7-3	TRBJ2-2	ASGWMDTGELF
TRBV10-3	TRBJ1-1	AISVDYGGTEAF
TRBV9	TRBJ2-7	ASSVRDRALEQY
TRBV30	TRBJ1-4	AWSRRGTGNEKLF
TRBV20-1	TRBJ2-5	SARSPLDSGETQY
TRBV5-6	TRBJ1-1	ASSWDRVNTEAF
TRBV5-1	TRBJ2-2	ASSTGGGTTGELF
TRBV5-6	TRBJ1-1	ASSLEQNTEAF
TRBV29-1	TRBJ2-1	SVLKVQGNEQF
TRBV13	TRBJ1-1	ASSLARLYTEAF
TRBV4-1	TRBJ2-2	ASSQDPRYSGELF
TRBV7-9	TRBJ2-1	ASSYLASGGPRNEQF
TRBV7-9	TRBJ2-3	ASSLTGYDRTDTQY
TRBV7-3	TRBJ1-2	ASSRDRNYGYT
TRBV12-3/TRBV12-4	TRBJ2-7	ASSPIGGQVKSYEQY
TRBV5-6	TRBJ1-1	ASTTLHLNTEAF
TRBV18	TRBJ1-5	ASSWGDNQPQH
TRBV9	TRBJ2-7	ASSVASGASYEQY
TRBV9	TRBJ2-1	ASSTGQGGHNEQF
TRBV4-1	TRBJ1-6	ASSHATGQNNSPLH
TRBV28	TRBJ1-6	ASSFGQTPLH
TRBV18	TRBJ2-7	ASSPPRQGGVYEQY
TRBV20-1	TRBJ1-5	SANSLERPGQNQPQH
TRBV12-3/TRBV12-4	TRBJ1-5	ASSSKQGGQPQH
TRBV7-9	TRBJ2-5	ASSLARQGQETQY
TRBV5-1	TRBJ2-1	ASSSPNGGSFNEQF
TRBV5-1	TRBJ2-1	ASRTGESYNEQF
TRBV30	TRBJ1-1	AWGDSQEAF
TRBV20-1	TRBJ2-5	SAGLARSETQY
TRBV7-3	TRBJ2-7	ASSFRYGEEQY
TRBV6-5	TRBJ2-3	ASSSGRYADTQY
TRBV29-1	TRBJ1-5	SVEGGFGQPQH
TRBV4-1	TRBJ2-7	ASSQVAGGDYEQY
TRBV27	TRBJ2-7	ASSLSLANEQY
TRBV7-3	TRBJ1-6	ASSALTSGSPLH
TRBV2	TRBJ2-5	ASSESSQTQY
TRBV5-1	TRBJ2-7	ASAHLEGRGEQY